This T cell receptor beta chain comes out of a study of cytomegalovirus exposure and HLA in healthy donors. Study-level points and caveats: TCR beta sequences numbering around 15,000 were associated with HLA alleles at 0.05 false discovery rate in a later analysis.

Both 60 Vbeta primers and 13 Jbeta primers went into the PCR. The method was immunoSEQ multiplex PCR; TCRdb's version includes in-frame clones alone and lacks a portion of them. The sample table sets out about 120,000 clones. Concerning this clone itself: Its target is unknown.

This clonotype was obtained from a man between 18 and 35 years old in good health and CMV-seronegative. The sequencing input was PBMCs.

The CDR3 bases are TGTGCCAGCAGTTTATCGGCGGGAGATGTATACGAGCAGTACTTC. The encoded protein is CASSLSAGDVYEQYF. V is TRBV27 and J is TRBJ2-7; 7 bases are a match to TRBD2. The V gene end was trimmed by 0 bases and the J gene end by 4 bases; junction bases not matched to a gene: 6. Germline lookup yields CDR1 MNHEY and CDR2 SMNVEV (reference sequence). The CDR3 is made up of 15 amino acids.